The clone carrying this T cell receptor (beta chain) was seen a few times. The sample originates from a study of T cell responses to AZD1222 COVID-19 vaccine. Trimming removed 2 bases from V and 4 bases from J, with 9 bases in between. The CDR3 has 15 residues. Germline lookup yields CDR1 MNHNS and CDR2 SASEGT. Libraries were prepared by immunoSEQ multiplex PCR; TCRdb keeps only in-frame clonotypes and omits some of them. The sample has over 130,000 clones, 70% to 90% seen once; the top ten hold around 3.5%. V is TRBV6-1 and J is TRBJ1-6; D gene uncertain. Sequencing used peripheral blood, obtained on day 0 of AZD1222 vaccination. This receptor was obtained from an adult in good health. The CDR3 region is CASSERASYNSPLHF. The DNA for the CDR3 is TGTGCCAGCAGTGAAAGGGCAAGTTATAATTCACCCCTCCACTTT.